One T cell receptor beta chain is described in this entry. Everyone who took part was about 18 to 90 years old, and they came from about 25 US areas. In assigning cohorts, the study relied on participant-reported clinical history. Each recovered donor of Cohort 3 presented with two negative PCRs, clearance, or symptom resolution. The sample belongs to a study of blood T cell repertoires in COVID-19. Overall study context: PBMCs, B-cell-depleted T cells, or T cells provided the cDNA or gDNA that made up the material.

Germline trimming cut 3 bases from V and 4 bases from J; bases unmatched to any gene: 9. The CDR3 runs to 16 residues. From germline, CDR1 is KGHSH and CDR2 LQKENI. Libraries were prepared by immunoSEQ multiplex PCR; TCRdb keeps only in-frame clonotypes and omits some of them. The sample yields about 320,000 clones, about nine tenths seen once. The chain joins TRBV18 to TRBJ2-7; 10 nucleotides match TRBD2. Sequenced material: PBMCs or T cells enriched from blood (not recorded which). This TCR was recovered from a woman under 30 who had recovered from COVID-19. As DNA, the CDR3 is TGTGCCAGCTCACCGCTGGCTAGCGGGAGTAGTTACGAGCAGTACTTC. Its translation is CASSPLASGSSYEQYF.